This T cell receptor beta chain was observed in a study of T cell responses to AZD1222 COVID-19 vaccine. Worth noting for this clone: Its antigen is undetermined.

Findings and limits, study-wide: Two AZD1222 doses significantly raised spike-specific TCR breadth and depth over controls. It was only after the peak T cell response that any repertoires were sampled.

The protocol was immunoSEQ multiplex PCR, while the TCRdb copy is restricted to in-frame clones and leaves out a portion. The sample lists 150,000 to 200,000 clones; about 86% were seen once. This CDR3 region has 16 residues. Germline lookup yields CDR1 SGHRS and CDR2 YFSETQ. Trimming removed 4 bases from V and 3 bases from J, with 17 bases in between. The chain joins TRBV5-1 to TRBJ1-3, with D hard to call. Here the sequenced sample was peripheral blood, taken 28 days after the second AZD1222 dose. The receptor was isolated from an adult who received the AZD1222 COVID-19 vaccine. This chain's CDR3 is CASSPGLASYGNTIYF. The CDR3 nucleotides read TGCGCCAGCAGCCCCGGACTTGCTTCCTATGGAAACACCATATATTTT.